This T cell receptor (beta chain) was profiled in a study of cytomegalovirus exposure and HLA in healthy donors. Whole-study findings and limits: Most TCR sequences proved rare, with some public TCRs found in many donors.

The PCR employed 60 Vbeta primers together with 13 Jbeta primers. Repertoires were generated with immunoSEQ multiplex PCR, while TCRdb's copy carries only in-frame clones and drops some. The data contain 150,000 to 200,000 clones, more than 65% of them seen just once; the ten biggest clones take up 1.5% to 2%. The table lists this clone with a count of one. Its antigen is currently unknown. Per the germline V gene, CDR1 is SGHRS and CDR2 is YFSETQ. Losses at the gene ends were 4 bases for V and 4 bases for J; bases not matched to a gene: 7. This CDR3 contains 15 residues. The sequence was collected from a woman in her twenties or thirties in good health and CMV-seronegative. Input material: PBMCs. This sequence joins TRBV5-1 and TRBJ1-2, with 10 bases aligning to TRBD1. This chain's CDR3 is CASSIPGQGTYGYTF. The CDR3 DNA reads TGCGCCAGCAGCATCCCGGGACAGGGGACCTATGGCTACACCTTC.